This paragraph covers one T cell receptor beta chain sequence. The table lists this clone with a count of one. The clone's antigen remains unknown. The record has no base qualities; no much larger clone is one base away. These data come from a study of cytomegalovirus exposure and HLA in healthy donors (dated by TCRdb to the late 2010s). About the investigation overall: In an earlier analysis of 587 of the donors, about 260 Gb of sequence data and approximately 100 million unique TCR beta sequences from about 190 million T cells were reported. An early release covering about 600 HLA-typed donors comprised about 300 gigabases of sequencing data and tens of millions of unique TCR sequences. Among the roughly 400 genotyped donors, approximately 76% belonged to the genetic ancestry cluster associated with self-reported Caucasian donors. The aim of the study was to test whether cataloging public T cell receptors could identify signatures of past pathogen exposure. The T cell repertoires of 666 subjects were profiled by immunosequencing and related to cytomegalovirus serostatus. Besides the first cohort of roughly 660 subjects, a separate validation cohort made up of over 95 different subjects was used. The study combined high-throughput TCR immunosequencing, statistical association of individual TCRs with disease status, and machine learning to predict cytomegalovirus infection status. A later analysis re-analyzed previously published TCR beta repertoires from approximately 670 donors and added high-resolution HLA genotyping to study TCR occurrence patterns. In the later analysis, no new phenotypic data were used to find candidate immune exposures; instead, reliance was placed on TCR beta sequences and their occurrence across donors. An earlier analysis of 587 of the donors applied high-throughput TCR beta sequencing to assess whether each TCR beta V gene segment acted as functional or pseudogenic. Donor age, sex, ethnicity and CMV serostatus were collected together with the repertoire data. Genome-wide SNP genotypes for about 65% of the 666 donors were used in a later genetic analysis, which treated that subset as a discovery cohort. All discovery cohort repertoires had been generated using a single sequencing platform. HLA typing covered class I and class II loci at four-digit resolution. The number of donors typed differed by locus, with roughly 629-640 for A, B, C, DRB1 and DQB1, around 500 for DQA1, approximately 570 for DPA1, and approximately 470 for DPB1. Four to six DR-DQ haplotypes were handled as single units for association and clustering, since linkage in the cohort was strong. Across approximately 400 genotyped donors of the cohort, an average of about 240,000 unique TCR beta nucleotide sequences per donor were sequenced, and 15% to 20% of those sequences were non-productive. Summary of the overall study and its limitations: Sequencing depth was assumed to be roughly uniform across donors in the presence/absence analyses, though that assumption may not hold. Cytomegalovirus status was reported to be diagnosed by the classifier with high specificity and sensitivity in both the original and validation cohorts. Most TCR sequences were seen in very few donors, while some public TCRs were found in many individuals. An association between a missense DCLRE1C variant and V-gene and J-gene trimming of TCR beta chains was found in a later genetic analysis and replicated in an independent cohort. The 87-base-pair reads could not distinguish some IMGT-functional V segments, including TRBV6-2 and TRBV6-3, so those segments were excluded. In a later analysis, HLA-associated TCR beta chains showed more clonal expansion and lower generation probabilities than non-associated chains that were equally common. A further reported finding was that TCR beta sequences accurately predicted the HLA-A and HLA-B alleles for most subjects in the first cohort. The earlier analysis of approximately 590 of the donors excluded 15 to 20 rarely observed V segments, including chromosome 9 orphons, because counts were too low. A cluster of highly shared sequence variants was judged likely to be a technical artifact of the sequencing pipeline. In a later genetic analysis, fewer N-insertions in productive TCRs were reported among donors in an Asian-associated ancestry cluster than the roughly 700-donor mean. When HLA alleles, especially DR and DQ, strongly co-occurred, TCR associations were difficult to assign to individual alleles. For the cohort, immune exposure information was limited to CMV serostatus. In the study, approximately 160 TCR beta chains were listed as associated with cytomegalovirus. Several of the top co-occurrence clusters appeared to be linked to parvovirus B19, influenza, CMV and Epstein-Barr virus, according to a later analysis. Because HLA typing was missing for some donors at each locus, association tests included only the typed subset. In an earlier analysis of some 500 of the donors, most TCR beta V segments appeared in productive rearrangements about 87% or about 30% of the time, broadly matching IMGT annotations. Linkage disequilibrium might explain the correlated functional status among segregating V segments, but an unknown experimental factor could not be excluded. It was suggested by the authors that the approach could potentially be generalized to other disease states and immunological phenotypes. Three of the identified cytomegalovirus-associated TCR beta chains were confirmed in vitro to be specific for cytomegalovirus antigens. In a later analysis, most CMV-associated TCR beta chains were found to appear HLA-restricted, with HLA associations seemingly driven largely by CMV exposure. In this cohort, only TCR beta chains were sequenced, and detectable features were limited by the absence of alpha or paired-chain data. At a false discovery rate of 0.05, a later analysis linked under 20,000 TCR beta sequences to specific HLA alleles. A later analysis found that TCR association rates varied across HLA loci, with DRB1 alleles showing the most associated TCRs and HLA-C alleles the fewest.

CDR1 and CDR2 are drawn from the germline V gene: SGHRS, YFSETQ. From cysteine to phenylalanine, the CDR3 is 13 amino acids long. Just CDR3 DNA is preserved here, 39 bases in frame from base 1. Trimming leaves V shorter by 4 bases and J shorter by 5 bases, with the junction holding 2 bases beyond the gene matches. The cohort was made up of 666 healthy bone marrow donors. At the time of sampling, all cohort members were nominally healthy, though unrecorded immune exposures were likely present. The donor was CMV seropositive and belonged to the group of over 250 seropositive cohort members. A peripheral blood sample was collected from each donor, and TCR beta sequencing was performed on peripheral blood mononuclear cells. Genomic DNA was extracted from the blood cell samples with the Qiagen DNeasy Blood Extraction Kit. The protocol used for the library was the immunoSEQ multiplex PCR assay. A mixture of 60 forward primers for TCR Vbeta segments and 13 reverse primers for TCR Jbeta segments was used in the multiplex PCR. The CDR3 region of rearranged TCR beta genes was amplified from genomic DNA by a multiplex PCR assay. On the Illumina HiSeq System, the amplified TCR beta libraries were sequenced as 87-base-pair reads. As for the original processing: In a later analysis, some 80 million unique TCR beta chains were counted across the approximately 640 repertoires, and approximately 11 million of these chains were shared by at least two donors. Raw reads were error-corrected and collapsed into unique sequences by a nearest-neighbor algorithm in which closely related sequences were merged to remove PCR and sequencing errors. V, D and J gene segments were assigned by aligning CDR3 sequences to IMGT reference sequences. For a sequence to be retained, a match of at least six nucleotides was required to both a V gene segment and a J gene segment. Rearrangements were called productive when the CDR3 lacked stop codons and stayed in frame with V and J; all others were non-productive. Following IMGT convention, CDR3 was defined as the stretch from the second conserved V-encoded cysteine up to the conserved J-encoded phenylalanine. The earlier analysis of 500 to 600 of the donors excluded sequences that lacked an unambiguous match to a single V gene segment. An earlier analysis of a few hundred of the donors called V segments functional above 56.7% productive rearrangements and segregating when the between-donor standard deviation exceeded 5%. A statistical classification framework was built for diagnosing cytomegalovirus status from the catalog of TCR beta chain sequences. V and J gene assignment, in a later analysis, came from comparing TCR nucleotide sequences with IMGT/GENE-DB human TR gene sequences. Using the TCRdist pipeline, a later analysis assigned CDR3 sequences along with most-parsimonious VDJ recombination scenarios. In a later analysis, each TCR beta chain was defined by its CDR3 amino acid sequence together with its V-gene family, and reads without a unique V-gene family were excluded. In a later analysis, nearly 600 highly shared, low-generation-probability nucleotide sequences were removed to address suspected cross-contamination and a sequencing artifact. In a later analysis, a clonal expansion index was calculated for each public chain from normalized within-repertoire ranks of inferred template counts. In a later analysis, generation probabilities were computed using a VDJ recombination model fitted to out-of-frame rearrangements, and the results were checked against IGoR. In a later analysis, TCR-TCR, TCR-HLA and TCR-CMV co-occurrence was scored with hypergeometric tests, and a repertoire-size bias correction was applied to TCR pairs. In a later analysis, false discovery rates were estimated by permuting HLA or CMV assignments 20 times. In a later analysis, co-occurring TCRs were grouped using DBSCAN, and TCRdist sequence similarity was added for clustering within HLA-allele-positive subsets. For co-occurrence clustering, repertoires with fewer than 30,000 or more than 120,000 public chains were excluded, along with four to six repertoires with anomalous nucleotide sharing. The clones in this table, taken by TCRdb from immuneACCESS, are in-frame only. Not every clone is retained; where verified, under half of the shortfall comes from an unresolved V gene, and the cause of the rest is unknown. The D gene and trimming were derived from the DNA, and the V and J assignments and clone size from that table. Across this sample there are roughly 190,000 clones, with 79% seen only once. Clones ranked in the top ten supply roughly 1.5% of the sample.

This sequence originates from a girl aged 10 to 17 in good health and CMV-seropositive. The chain is encoded by TRBV5-1 joined to TRBJ1-5; TRBD1 fits 8 bases in the junction. The sequenced sample consisted of PBMCs. The bases read TGCGCCAGCAGCGTGACAGGGGATCAGCCCCAGCATTTT. It is translated as CASSVTGDQPQHF.